The clone carrying this T cell receptor beta chain has more than one count but fewer than ten. CDR1 is MDHEN and CDR2 is SYDVKM in the germline V gene. The CDR3 extends over 13 amino acids. Trimming left V 6 bases short and J 7 bases short, with 16 bases between. This entry belongs to a study of blood T cell repertoires in COVID-19. Background on the study: COVID-19 samples collected from the United States, Italy and Spain covered acute and convalescent phases. The cDNA or gDNA used as material had been derived from T cells, B-cell-depleted T cells, or PBMCs.

Per the original methods: Reference gene primers were amplified, and this amplification served to estimate nucleated cell counts. Measured with immunoSEQ multiplex PCR; TCRdb has only the in-frame clones, and not every one. The V and J calls and clone size are taken from that table; D and trimming were inferred from the DNA. In the table there are 150,000 to 200,000 clones, roughly 86% of which are singletons. Sequencing input: peripheral blood. This TCR was sampled from an older woman who had recovered from COVID-19. The V gene is TRBV28, the J gene TRBJ2-7; possibly TRBD2 for D (5 bases). In DNA, the CDR3 is TGTGCCAGCAGGCCAACTAGTACGGGAGAGCAGTACTTC. This codes for CASRPTSTGEQYF.